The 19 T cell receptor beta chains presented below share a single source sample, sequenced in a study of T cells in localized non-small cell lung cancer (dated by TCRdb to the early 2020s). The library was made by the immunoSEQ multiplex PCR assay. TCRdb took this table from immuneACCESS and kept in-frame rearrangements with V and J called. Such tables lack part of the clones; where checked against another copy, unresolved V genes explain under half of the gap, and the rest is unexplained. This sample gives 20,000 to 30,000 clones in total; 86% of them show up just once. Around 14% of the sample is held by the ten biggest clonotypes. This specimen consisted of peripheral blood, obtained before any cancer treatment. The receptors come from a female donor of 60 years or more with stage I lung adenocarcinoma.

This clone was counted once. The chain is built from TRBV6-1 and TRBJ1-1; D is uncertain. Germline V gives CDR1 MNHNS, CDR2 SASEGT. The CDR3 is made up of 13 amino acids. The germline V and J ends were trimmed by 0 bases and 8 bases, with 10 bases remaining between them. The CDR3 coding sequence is TGTGCCAGCAGTGAAGCGGGATACAGCGAAGCTTTCTTT. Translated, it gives CASSEAGYSEAFF.

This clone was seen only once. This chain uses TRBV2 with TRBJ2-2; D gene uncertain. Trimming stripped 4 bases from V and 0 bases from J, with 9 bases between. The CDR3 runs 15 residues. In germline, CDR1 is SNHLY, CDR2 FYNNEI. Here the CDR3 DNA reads TGTGCCAGCAGTGGACTTTCCGCGAACACCGGGGAGCTGTTTTTT. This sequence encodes CASSGLSANTGELFF. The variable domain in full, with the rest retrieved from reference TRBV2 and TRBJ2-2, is EPEVTQTPSHQVTQMGQEVILRCVPISNHLYFYWYRQILGQKVEFLVSFYNNEISEKSEIFDDQFSVERPDGSNFTLKIRSTKLEDSAMYFCASSGLSANTGELFFGEGSRLTVL.

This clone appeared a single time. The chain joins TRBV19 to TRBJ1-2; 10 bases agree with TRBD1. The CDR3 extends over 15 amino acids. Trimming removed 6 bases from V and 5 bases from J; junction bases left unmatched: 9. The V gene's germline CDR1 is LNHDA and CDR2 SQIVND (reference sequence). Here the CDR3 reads CASRNRDRGGYGYTF. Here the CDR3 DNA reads TGTGCCAGTAGGAACAGGGACAGGGGCGGGTATGGCTACACCTTC.

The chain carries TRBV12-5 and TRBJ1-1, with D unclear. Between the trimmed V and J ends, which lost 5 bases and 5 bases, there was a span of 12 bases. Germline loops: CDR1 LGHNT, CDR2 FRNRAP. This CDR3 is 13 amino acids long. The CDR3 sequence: CASGAYRGTEAFF. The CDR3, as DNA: TGTGCTAGTGGTGCCTATCGGGGAACTGAAGCTTTCTTT.

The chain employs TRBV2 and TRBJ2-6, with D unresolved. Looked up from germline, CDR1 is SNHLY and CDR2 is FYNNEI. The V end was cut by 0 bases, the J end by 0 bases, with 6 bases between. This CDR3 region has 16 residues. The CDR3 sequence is CASSEARISGANVLTF. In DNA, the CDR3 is TGTGCCAGCAGTGAAGCGCGTATCTCTGGGGCCAACGTCCTGACTTTC.

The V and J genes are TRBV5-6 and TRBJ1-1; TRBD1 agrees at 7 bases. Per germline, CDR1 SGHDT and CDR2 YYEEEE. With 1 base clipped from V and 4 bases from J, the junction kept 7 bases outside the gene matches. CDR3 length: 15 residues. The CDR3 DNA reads TGTGCCAGCAGCTTGTTTCGACAGGGACGCACTGAAGCTTTCTTT. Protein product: CASSLFRQGRTEAFF.

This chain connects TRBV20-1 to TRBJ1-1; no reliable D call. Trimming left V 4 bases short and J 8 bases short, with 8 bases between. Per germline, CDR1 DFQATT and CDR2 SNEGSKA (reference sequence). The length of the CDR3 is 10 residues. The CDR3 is CSAIRAEAFF. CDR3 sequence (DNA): TGCAGTGCTATAAGGGCCGAAGCTTTCTTT.

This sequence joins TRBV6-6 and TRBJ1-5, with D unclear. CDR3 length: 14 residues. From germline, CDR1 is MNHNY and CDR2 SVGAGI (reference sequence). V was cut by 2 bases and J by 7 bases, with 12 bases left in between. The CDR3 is CASSYEAGSQPQHF. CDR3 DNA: TGTGCCAGCAGTTACGAGGCAGGCAGCCAGCCCCAGCATTTT.

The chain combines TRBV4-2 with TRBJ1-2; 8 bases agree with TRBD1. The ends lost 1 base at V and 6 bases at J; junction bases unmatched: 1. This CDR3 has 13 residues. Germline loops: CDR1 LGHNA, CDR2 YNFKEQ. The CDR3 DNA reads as TGTGCCAGCAGCCAAGCAGGGGGCGATGGCTACACCTTC. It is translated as CASSQAGGDGYTF.

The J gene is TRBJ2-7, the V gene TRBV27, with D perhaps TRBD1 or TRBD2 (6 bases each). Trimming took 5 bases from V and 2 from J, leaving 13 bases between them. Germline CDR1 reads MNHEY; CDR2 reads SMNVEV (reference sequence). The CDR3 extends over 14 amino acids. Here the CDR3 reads CASSPTRGPYEQYF. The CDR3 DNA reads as TGTGCCAGCAGTCCCACCCGGGGGCCCTACGAGCAGTACTTC.

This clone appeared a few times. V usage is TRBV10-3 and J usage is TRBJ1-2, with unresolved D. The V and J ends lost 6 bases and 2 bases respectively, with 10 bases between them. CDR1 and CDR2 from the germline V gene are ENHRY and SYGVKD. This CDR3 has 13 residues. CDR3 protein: CAISPTANYGYTF. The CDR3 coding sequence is TGTGCCATCAGCCCGACCGCCAACTATGGCTACACCTTC.

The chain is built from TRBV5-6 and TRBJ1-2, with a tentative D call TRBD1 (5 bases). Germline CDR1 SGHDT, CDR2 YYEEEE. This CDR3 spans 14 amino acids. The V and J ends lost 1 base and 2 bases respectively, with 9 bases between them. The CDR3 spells CASSLRGTNYGYTF. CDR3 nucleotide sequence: TGTGCCAGCAGCTTGCGGGGCACAAACTATGGCTACACCTTC.

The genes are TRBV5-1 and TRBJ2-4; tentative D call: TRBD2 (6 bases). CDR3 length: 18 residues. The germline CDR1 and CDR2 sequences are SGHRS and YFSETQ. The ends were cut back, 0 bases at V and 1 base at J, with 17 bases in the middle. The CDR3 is CASSLAGTFGGAKNIQYF. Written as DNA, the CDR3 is TGCGCCAGCAGCTTGGCCGGGACCTTCGGAGGGGCCAAAAACATTCAGTACTTC.

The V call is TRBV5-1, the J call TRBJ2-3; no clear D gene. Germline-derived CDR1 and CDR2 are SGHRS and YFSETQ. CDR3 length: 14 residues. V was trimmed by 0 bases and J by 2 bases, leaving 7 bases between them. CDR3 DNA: TGCGCCAGCAGCTTGGCGACCGCCACAGATACGCAGTATTTT. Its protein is CASSLATATDTQYF.

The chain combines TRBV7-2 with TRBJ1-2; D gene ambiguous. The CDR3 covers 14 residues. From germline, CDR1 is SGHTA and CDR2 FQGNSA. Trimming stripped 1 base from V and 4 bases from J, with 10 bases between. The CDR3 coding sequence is TGTGCCAGCAGCTTAGGCAGTGGGAGCTATGGCTACACCTTC. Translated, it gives CASSLGSGSYGYTF.

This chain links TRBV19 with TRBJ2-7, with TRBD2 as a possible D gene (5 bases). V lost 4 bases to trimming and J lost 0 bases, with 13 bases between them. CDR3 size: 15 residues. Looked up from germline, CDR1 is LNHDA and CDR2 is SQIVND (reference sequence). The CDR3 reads CASSTGHGNSYEQYF. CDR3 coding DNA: TGTGCCAGTAGTACCGGGCACGGGAACTCCTACGAGCAGTACTTC.

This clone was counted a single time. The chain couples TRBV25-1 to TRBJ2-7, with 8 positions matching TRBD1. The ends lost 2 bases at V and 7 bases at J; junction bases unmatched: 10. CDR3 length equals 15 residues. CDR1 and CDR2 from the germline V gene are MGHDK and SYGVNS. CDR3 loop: CASSEDRTGRGEQYF. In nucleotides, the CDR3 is TGTGCCAGCAGTGAAGACCGGACAGGGCGTGGTGAGCAGTACTTC.

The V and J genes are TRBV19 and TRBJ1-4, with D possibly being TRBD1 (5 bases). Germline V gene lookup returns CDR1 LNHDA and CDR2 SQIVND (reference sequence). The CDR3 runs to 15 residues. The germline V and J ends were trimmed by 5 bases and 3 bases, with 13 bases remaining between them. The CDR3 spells CASSFSGTANEKLFF. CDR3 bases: TGTGCCAGTAGTTTCTCCGGGACGGCTAATGAAAAACTGTTTTTT. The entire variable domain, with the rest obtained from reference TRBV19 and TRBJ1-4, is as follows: DGGITQSPKYLFRKEGQNVTLSCEQNLNHDAMYWYRQDPGQGLRLIYYSQIVNDFQKGDIAEGYSVSREKKESFPLTVTSAQKNPTAFYLCASSFSGTANEKLFFGSGTQLSVL.

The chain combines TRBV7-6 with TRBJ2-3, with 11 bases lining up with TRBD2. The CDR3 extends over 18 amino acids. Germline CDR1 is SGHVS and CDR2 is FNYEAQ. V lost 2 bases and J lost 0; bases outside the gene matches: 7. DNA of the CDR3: TGTGCCAGCAGCTTAAGCACTAGCGGGGGAACTAGCACAGATACGCAGTATTTT. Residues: CASSLSTSGGTSTDTQYF.